One sample yielded the 16 T cell receptor beta chains listed below, sequenced in a study of blood T cells in healthy people across ages (dated by TCRdb to between 2014 and 2017). The library was generated by 5' RACE. The run used an Illumina HiSeq 2500. The second PCR ran for about 6 to 11 cycles and used a J-beta primer mix along with a sample-barcoded 5' primer. The public reads were reprocessed in TCRdb via fastp at Q25 and MiXCR, keeping in-frame beta chains. A single entry per CDR3 protein holds the most common genes and DNA from its merged rows. Across this sample there are around 1,000,000 distinct CDR3 sequences, with roughly two fifths seen only once. The ten largest clones represent around 13% of the sample. Sequenced sample: blood. All receptors come from a man aged 18-30 years in good health.

V gene TRBV2 combines with J gene TRBJ1-4; D gene unclear. The CDR3 extends over 15 amino acids. The V and J ends lost 6 bases and 0 bases respectively, with 11 bases between them. Germline-derived CDR1 and CDR2 are SNHLY and FYNNEI. The CDR3 DNA is TGTGCCAGCAGGGGCGGGATTACAACTAATGAAAAACTGTTTTTT. This gives the protein CASRGGITTNEKLFF.

Concerning this clonotype itself: The junction differs from germline at one of its ends, possibly a read error. V is TRBV12-3 or TRBV12-4 and J is TRBJ1-6, with a weak D call TRBD1 (6 bases). The length of the CDR3 is 13 residues. CDR3 sequence reads: CASSFGTNSPPHF. In DNA, the CDR3 is TGTGCCAGCAGTTTTGGGACAAACTCACCCCCCCACTTT.

For this clonotype: At one end the junction does not follow the germline gene, possibly because of a read error. The V and J genes are TRBV10-3 and TRBJ2-1; D may be TRBD1 (6 bases). The germline gives CDR1 ENHRY, CDR2 SYGVKD. The CDR3 sequence is 11 residues long. The CDR3 is CVIAGDNEQFF. CDR3 bases: TGTGTCATCGCAGGGGACAATGAGCAGTTCTTC.

J is TRBJ1-2 and V is TRBV2, with 12 bases aligning to TRBD1. J was trimmed by 10 bases and V by 7 bases; bases with no gene match: 10. This CDR3 spans 14 amino acids. Germline CDR1 is SNHLY and CDR2 is FYNNEI. The CDR3 DNA reads as TGTGCCAGCAAGAGGGAGGGACAGGGGGCTCACTACACCTTC. Translating it yields CASKREGQGAHYTF.

This clonotype was detected many times. The rearrangement uses TRBV7-2 and TRBJ2-1; D ambiguous. The germline V gene encodes CDR1 SGHTA and CDR2 FQGNSA. The CDR3 spans 12 residues. The V end was cut by 2 bases, the J end by 9 bases, with 8 bases between. In DNA, the CDR3 is TGTGCCAGCAGCTTATTTGGGTCTGAGCAGTTCTTC. Its protein is CASSLFGSEQFF.

This clonotype was observed many times. This chain uses TRBV20-1 with TRBJ1-4; 9 bases agree with TRBD1. The CDR3 extends over 16 amino acids. Trimming cost V 0 bases and J 5 bases; bases outside gene matches: 7. Germline loops: CDR1 DFQATT, CDR2 SNEGSKA (reference sequence). In nucleotides, the CDR3 is TGCAGTGCTAGAGAAGAGGGGACAGGGAGGAATGAAAAACTGTTTTTT. This translates into CSAREEGTGRNEKLFF.

This sequence joins TRBV7-2 and TRBJ2-3, with TRBD2 identical over 8 bases. This CDR3 comprises 17 residues. Germline V lookup: CDR1 SGHTA, CDR2 FQGNSA. V lost 0 bases, J lost 1 base, and 6 bases stayed unmatched. This CDR3 reads CASSLAKAGAGTDTQYF. The CDR3 nucleotides are TGTGCCAGCAGCTTAGCGAAAGCGGGGGCCGGCACAGATACGCAGTATTTT.

This clonotype appeared a few times. The chain recombines TRBV30 with TRBJ2-1; no definite D call. V was clipped by 4 bases and J by 3 bases, with 13 bases between them. The CDR3 spans 14 residues. Germline V gene data show CDR1 as GTSNPN and CDR2 as SVGIG (reference sequence). The CDR3 DNA follows: TGTGCCTGGAATGGCCTCGGTGTCTACAATGAGCAGTTCTTC. Its protein product is CAWNGLGVYNEQFF.

In this sample, this clonotype turned up a few times. The gene calls are TRBV6-1 and TRBJ1-2; the D gene is possibly TRBD1 (5 bases). Germline V lookup: CDR1 MNHNS, CDR2 SASEGT. The CDR3 is made up of 14 amino acids. The germline V and J ends were trimmed by 2 bases and 2 bases, with 9 bases remaining between them. The CDR3 reads CASSELGQNYGYTF. The CDR3, as DNA: TGTGCCAGCAGTGAATTGGGGCAGAACTATGGCTACACCTTC.

The rearrangement joins TRBV7-9 to TRBJ2-2; no firm D call. V lost 4 bases, J lost 8 bases, and 20 bases lay in between. There are 16 residues in the CDR3. Germline CDR1 reads SEHNR; CDR2 reads FQNEAQ (reference sequence). The DNA for the CDR3 is TGTGCCAGCAGCTCATCGACCCTGCTTCTATTAGGGGAGCTGTTTTTT. Residues: CASSSSTLLLLGELFF.

This sequence joins TRBV4-3 and TRBJ2-1; 10 positions agree with TRBD1. The CDR3 sequence is 15 residues long. Germline trimming cut 0 bases from V and 9 bases from J; bases unmatched to any gene: 5. The V gene's germline CDR1 is LGHNA and CDR2 YSLEER. The CDR3 DNA follows: TGCGCCAGCAGCCAAGATGGGGACAGGGGTGGTGAGCAGTTCTTC. Translation gives CASSQDGDRGGEQFF.

V gene TRBV4-3 combines with J gene TRBJ2-1, with D tentatively TRBD1 (5 bases). The CDR3 has 14 residues. Between the trimmed V and J ends, which lost 0 bases and 5 bases, there was a span of 8 bases. Germline lookup yields CDR1 LGHNA and CDR2 YSLEER. CDR3 region: CASSQDLQDNEQFF. The CDR3 nucleotides read TGCGCCAGCAGCCAAGATCTACAGGACAATGAGCAGTTCTTC.

This rearrangement joins TRBV20-1 to TRBJ1-1; 7 bases are a match to TRBD1. Germline CDR1 reads DFQATT; CDR2 reads SNEGSKA (reference sequence). CDR3 size: 12 residues. V lost 3 bases, J lost 5 bases, and 3 bases stayed unmatched. As DNA, the CDR3 is TGCAGTGCTAGCACAGGGGTGACTGAAGCTTTCTTT. It is translated as CSASTGVTEAFF.

The sample holds a few counts of this clonotype. V and J are TRBV24-1 and TRBJ2-3; the D call may be TRBD1 or TRBD2 (5 bases each). This CDR3 comprises 16 residues. Between the trimmed V and J ends, which lost 3 bases and 1 base, there was a span of 13 bases. Germline V gene data show CDR1 as KGHDR and CDR2 as SFDVKD. CDR3 residues: CATSDRREFGTDTQYF. Written as DNA, the CDR3 is TGTGCCACCAGTGATCGCAGGGAGTTTGGCACAGATACGCAGTATTTT.

The DNA of the CDR3 is TGTGCCAGCAGTTTAACACAGGGGAGCTATGGCTACACCTTC. Translating gives CASSLTQGSYGYTF. The chain employs TRBV6-5 and TRBJ1-2; the match to TRBD1 covers 7 bases. The CDR3 extends over 14 amino acids. After removal of 4 bases from V and 4 bases from J, the junction contained 6 bases not matched to a gene. Germline CDR1 is MNHEY and CDR2 is SVGAGI.

The sample holds a few counts of this clonotype. The chain combines TRBV6-1 with TRBJ2-3; no reliable D call. Germline-derived CDR1 and CDR2 are MNHNS and SASEGT. CDR3 length equals 14 residues. V lost 4 bases, J lost 6 bases, and 14 bases lay in between. CDR3 sequence reads: CASSVYESRDTQYF. In nucleotides, the CDR3 is TGTGCCAGCAGTGTATACGAGTCACGGGATACGCAGTATTTT.